One sample yielded the 24 T cell receptor beta chains listed below, sequenced in a study of identical twins. TCRdb reprocessed the 5' RACE reads via MiXCR and lists one record per CDR3 protein. The repertoire includes fewer than 550,000 distinct CDR3 sequences, more than 13% of them detected once, and approximately 0.9% sits in the top ten. The sample was also linked to a second study, of yellow fever vaccine responses in identical twins.

The sample taken for sequencing was CD4+ T cells sorted from blood. The receptors stem from a young woman in good health.

The chain combines TRBV3-1 with TRBJ1-6, with TRBD1 as a possible D gene (6 bases). CDR3 length equals 14 residues. Trimming pared 7 bases from V and 6 bases from J, leaving 13 bases between. Germline CDR1 LGHDT, CDR2 YNNKEL (reference sequence). This chain's CDR3 is CASKGQGLNSPLHF. The CDR3 DNA follows: TGTGCCAGCAAAGGGCAGGGGCTTAATTCACCCCTCCACTTT.

This clonotype appeared a few times. CDR3 residues: CSASATAGRGADTQYF. DNA for the CDR3: TGCAGTGCTAGTGCGACCGCCGGCCGGGGCGCAGATACGCAGTATTTT. The V call is TRBV20-1, the J call TRBJ2-3; D is possibly TRBD1 or TRBD2 (5 bases each). Germline-derived CDR1 and CDR2 are DFQATT and SNEGSKA (reference sequence). This CDR3 comprises 16 residues. Trimming left V 3 bases short and J 4 bases short, with 20 bases between.

This clonotype was observed a handful of times. This chain uses TRBV7-2 with TRBJ2-7; possible D gene TRBD2, 6 bases. The germline gives CDR1 SGHTA, CDR2 FQGNSA. V lost 3 bases and J lost 4, with 13 bases in between. The CDR3 has 14 amino acids. The CDR3 loop is CASSFDSGKYEQYF. Here the CDR3 DNA reads TGTGCCAGCAGCTTTGATAGCGGCAAATACGAGCAGTACTTC.

The V and J genes are TRBV5-4 and TRBJ1-1; a possible D gene is TRBD1 (5 bases). CDR3 size: 13 residues. CDR1 and CDR2 (germline): SGHNT, YYREEE (reference sequence). Trimming removed 1 base from V and 6 bases from J, with 10 bases in between. The CDR3 DNA reads TGTGCCAGCAGCTTGCAGGGTTGGGCTGAAGCTTTCTTT. Its translation: CASSLQGWAEAFF. Filled out from reference TRBV5-4 and TRBJ1-1, the complete variable domain reads ETGVTQSPTHLIKTRGQQVTLRCSSQSGHNTVSWYQQALGQGPQFIFQYYREEENGRGNFPPRFSGLQFPNYSSELNVNALELDDSALYLCASSLQGWAEAFFGQGTRLTVV.

This clonotype was counted only a few times. V is TRBV3-1 and J is TRBJ2-7; D not resolved. The CDR3 length is 11 residues. Germline V CDR1 and CDR2: LGHDT, YNNKEL (reference sequence). The germline V and J ends were trimmed by 2 bases and 5 bases, with 4 bases remaining between them. CDR3: CASSQTDEQYF. The DNA for the CDR3 is TGTGCCAGCAGCCAAACAGACGAGCAGTACTTC.

This clonotype appeared a few times. The rearrangement links TRBV20-1 to TRBJ1-1; possible D gene TRBD1, 6 bases. V lost 1 base and J lost 0, with 9 bases in between. The CDR3 runs to 14 residues. Per the germline V gene, CDR1 is DFQATT and CDR2 is SNEGSKA (reference sequence). In nucleotides, the CDR3 is TGCAGTGCTAGAGGAAGGGGGGTGAACACTGAAGCTTTCTTT. Protein: CSARGRGVNTEAFF.

The chain recombines TRBV5-4 with TRBJ2-5, with 7 bases identical to TRBD2. The germline CDR1 and CDR2 sequences are SGHNT and YYREEE (reference sequence). The CDR3 length is 15 residues. The V segment lost 4 bases and the J segment 4 bases; nucleotides outside the gene matches: 10. In DNA, the CDR3 is TGTGCCAGCAGCCGGGAGGATCTCGACGGAGAGACCCAGTACTTC. Translation: CASSREDLDGETQYF.

This clonotype was observed a handful of times. The chain has TRBV5-1 and TRBJ2-3, with D possibly matching TRBD2 (6 bases). This CDR3 is 15 amino acids long. V lost 6 bases and J 1 base, leaving 15 bases between the germline ends. Germline V CDR1 and CDR2: SGHRS, YFSETQ. The CDR3 DNA reads TGCGCCAGCATCGAGGGTGGAGGGCGCACAGATACGCAGTATTTT. Its translation is CASIEGGGRTDTQYF.

This clonotype showed up just a few times. The genes are TRBV7-2 and TRBJ2-3; perhaps D is TRBD1 or TRBD2 (5 bases each). Trimming took 2 bases from V and 1 from J, leaving 10 bases between them. CDR1 SGHTA and CDR2 FQGNSA come from the germline V gene. This CDR3 has 15 amino acids. As DNA, the CDR3 is TGTGCCAGCAGCTTAAACGGGGCGGGCACAGATACGCAGTATTTT. This encodes CASSLNGAGTDTQYF.

The chain couples TRBV20-1 to TRBJ2-7; TRBD1 or TRBD2 may be the D gene (5 bases each). Germline CDR1 is DFQATT and CDR2 is SNEGSKA (reference sequence). CDR3 length: 13 amino acids. Deletions cut 6 bases from V and 3 bases from J, with 15 bases between. CDR3 in amino acids: CSAPGAVDYEQYF. The CDR3 DNA reads as TGCAGTGCCCCCGGGGCAGTTGACTACGAGCAGTACTTC.

This clonotype turned up a few times. This chain joins TRBV20-1 and TRBJ2-7; D is perhaps TRBD2 (5 bases). V was pared by 2 bases and J by 2 bases, with 13 bases between. Looked up from germline, CDR1 is DFQATT and CDR2 is SNEGSKA (reference sequence). The CDR3 runs to 14 residues. Here the CDR3 reads CSARRRGWPYEQYF. As DNA, the CDR3 is TGCAGTGCTAGACGTCGGGGATGGCCCTACGAGCAGTACTTC.

This clonotype was picked up many times. This chain joins TRBV12-3 or TRBV12-4 and TRBJ2-3, with D uncertain. The V and J ends lost 0 bases and 2 bases respectively, with 12 bases between them. The CDR3 totals 16 residues. The CDR3 sequence: CASSLAITANTDTQYF. As DNA, the CDR3 is TGTGCCAGCAGTTTAGCGATCACGGCGAACACAGATACGCAGTATTTT.

This clonotype was picked up a small number of times. The chain recombines TRBV5-5 with TRBJ1-2; D is unclear. The CDR3 length is 15 residues. Germline-derived CDR1 and CDR2 are SGHKS and YYEKEE (reference sequence). V lost 4 bases and J 2 bases, leaving 15 bases between the germline ends. The CDR3 sequence is CASSMRGVMNYGYTF. The CDR3 region has the DNA TGTGCCAGCAGCATGCGTGGGGTAATGAACTATGGCTACACCTTC.

Only a few counts were recorded for this clonotype. The V call is TRBV18, the J call TRBJ2-7; no definite D call. Deletions cut 0 bases from V and 3 bases from J, with 9 bases between. Per the germline V gene, CDR1 is KGHSH and CDR2 is LQKENI. The CDR3 runs to 14 residues. DNA of the CDR3: TGTGCCAGCTCACCACCGAGTATCTACTACGAGCAGTACTTC. Its protein product is CASSPPSIYYEQYF. The full variable domain, its missing parts supplied by reference TRBV18 and TRBJ2-7, is NAGVMQNPRHLVRRRGQEARLRCSPMKGHSHVYWYRQLPEEGLKFMVYLQKENIIDESGMPKERFSAEFPKEGPSILRIQQVVRGDSAAYFCASSPPSIYYEQYFGPGTRLTVT.

J is TRBJ2-4 and V is TRBV7-8; 11 nucleotides line up with TRBD1. Germline assignment: CDR1 SGHVS and CDR2 FQNEAQ. This CDR3 has 19 residues. The V segment lost 5 bases and the J segment 0 bases; nucleotides outside the gene matches: 12. The CDR3 loop reads CASSPGQGVVEVAKNIQYF. The CDR3 DNA sequence: TGTGCCAGCAGCCCGGGACAGGGGGTGGTCGAGGTAGCCAAAAACATTCAGTACTTC.

The genes are TRBV5-6 and TRBJ2-7; 12 nucleotides align to TRBD2. Unmatched junction bases numbered 6, after V lost 4 bases and J lost 7 bases. The length of the CDR3 is 14 residues. CDR1 and CDR2 from the germline V gene are SGHDT and YYEEEE. CDR3 protein: CASSPSGRAREQYF. CDR3 nucleotide sequence: TGTGCCAGCAGCCCTAGCGGGAGGGCCCGGGAGCAGTACTTC.

This sequence joins TRBV24-1 and TRBJ2-5, with 10 bases fitting TRBD1. This CDR3 comprises 20 residues. CDR1 is KGHDR and CDR2 is SFDVKD in the germline V gene. V lost 0 bases to trimming and J lost 0 bases; unmatched junction nucleotides: 12. The chain's CDR3 is CATSDLPPGQGRPYQETQYF. In DNA, the CDR3 is TGTGCCACCAGTGATTTGCCCCCGGGACAGGGGCGCCCATACCAAGAGACCCAGTACTTC.

This clonotype has just a few counts. The chain recombines TRBV11-2 with TRBJ2-1; 7 bases fit TRBD2. V lost 1 base, J lost 0 bases, and 3 bases stayed unmatched. Germline V CDR1 and CDR2: SGHAT, FQNNGV. The CDR3 is 16 residues long. The CDR3 DNA is TGTGCCAGCAGCTTAGCGAGCGGGACCTCCTACAATGAGCAGTTCTTC. Protein: CASSLASGTSYNEQFF.

The chain combines TRBV5-1 with TRBJ2-4, with D possibly being TRBD1 (6 bases). From germline, CDR1 is SGHRS and CDR2 YFSETQ. Trimming removed 0 bases at V and 7 bases at J, with 11 bases between. CDR3 size: 14 residues. The CDR3 region is CASSLGQQGNIQYF. The DNA for the CDR3 is TGCGCCAGCAGCTTGGGGCAACAGGGCAACATTCAGTACTTC.

This clonotype was counted only a few times. The genes are TRBV5-1 and TRBJ1-2; D call uncertain. The ends were cut back, 2 bases at V and 0 bases at J, with 14 bases in the middle. Germline CDR1 reads SGHRS; CDR2 reads YFSETQ. The CDR3 totals 16 residues. The CDR3 protein is CASSFGRTDSNYGYTF. In nucleotides, the CDR3 is TGCGCCAGCAGCTTCGGCAGGACGGATTCTAACTATGGCTACACCTTC.

This clonotype was found a few times. The chain is built from TRBV7-2 and TRBJ1-4; no clear D gene. Looked up from germline, CDR1 is SGHTA and CDR2 is FQGNSA. The V gene lost 7 bases and the J gene lost 8 bases, with 11 bases spanning the gap. The CDR3 is 12 residues long. The CDR3 DNA follows: TGTGCCAGCACCAACCCGGGGGAAAAACTGTTTTTT. This encodes CASTNPGEKLFF.

This clonotype was picked up a small number of times. The chain links TRBV9 to TRBJ2-1, with TRBD2 as a possible D gene (6 bases). This CDR3 spans 18 amino acids. Germline loops: CDR1 SGDLS, CDR2 YYNGEE. V lost 0 bases and J 4 bases, leaving 20 bases between the germline ends. CDR3: CASSVGPGAGFGYNEQFF. The CDR3 nucleotides are TGTGCCAGCAGCGTAGGTCCCGGGGCGGGATTTGGGTACAATGAGCAGTTCTTC.

Of note for this clonotype: One end of the junction varies from germline; a read error may be responsible. V usage is TRBV9 and J usage is TRBJ2-1; D is unclear. CDR1 is SGDLS and CDR2 is YYNGEE in the germline V gene. There are 14 residues in the CDR3. CDR3 loop: CASSPMTSNNEQFF. CDR3 DNA sequence: TGTGCCAGCAGCCCCATGACCTCCAACAATGAGCAGTTCTTC.

The chain recombines TRBV27 with TRBJ2-5; D perhaps matches TRBD1 (6 bases). CDR3 size: 13 residues. The germline V gene has CDR1 MNHEY and CDR2 SMNVEV (reference sequence). Trimming took 8 bases from V and 0 from J, leaving 10 bases between them. The CDR3 coding sequence is TGTGCCAGCCCGGACAGAAACCAAGAGACCCAGTACTTC. Residues: CASPDRNQETQYF.